This section outlines one T cell receptor (beta chain) sequence together with its context. Researchers took RNA transcripts and amplified TCR beta CDR3 regions from them. First-round RT-PCR with HTBI primers preceded a second-round multiplex PCR. MiXCR, run by TCRdb on the multiplex PCR reads, gives a single entry per CDR3 protein. This sample yields 150,000 to 200,000 distinct CDR3 sequences, of which 35% to 50% are seen a single time; around 8.9% belongs to the top ten. This sample is part of a study of Graves' ophthalmopathy and Graves' hyperthyroidism. Sequencing input: peripheral blood. The receptor was isolated from a man aged 30 to 45 with Graves' ophthalmopathy.

The CDR3 DNA follows: TGCGCCAGCAGCCTGCGGACAGGGGAAGTGAACACTGAAGCTTTCTTT. Translated, it gives CASSLRTGEVNTEAFF. This chain connects TRBV5-1 to TRBJ1-1; 9 bases line up with TRBD1. The germline V gene encodes CDR1 SGHRS and CDR2 YFSETQ. The CDR3 is 16 residues long. J gave up 0 bases and V 4 bases, and 7 bases lay outside the gene matches.